This T cell receptor (beta chain) appears in the sequencing data of a study of cytomegalovirus exposure and HLA in healthy donors. Study at large: It was reported in a later analysis that the same platform had been used for the roughly 130 validation repertoires as for the approximately 670 first-cohort repertoires.

This CDR3 is 14 amino acids long. CDR1 SGHDN and CDR2 FVKESK come from the germline V gene. Produced via immunoSEQ multiplex PCR; TCRdb's table is partial and in-frame only. The sample holds tens of thousands of clones, 85% to 95% seen once. The sample consisted of PBMCs. This clonotype was sampled from a young man in good health and CMV-seropositive. This chain links TRBV14 with TRBJ1-2; D might be TRBD1 (6 bases). The CDR3 DNA sequence: TGTGCAACCTACAGGGAGTCGAATGGCGGAGGCTACACCTTC. It yields the protein CATYRESNGGGYTF.